Here is one T cell receptor beta chain with its context. No antigen is known for it. This sample was included in a study of response to subunit inactivated influenza vaccine. Study results and limitations: The authors proposed limited new T cell recruitment per seasonal influenza vaccination.

CDR3 length: 14 residues. The V gene lost 1 base and the J gene lost 3 bases, with 9 bases spanning the gap. Germline loops: CDR1 LGHDT, CDR2 YNNKEL (reference sequence). TCRdb re-called the RT-PCR reads with MiXCR, one entry per CDR3 protein. This repertoire shows roughly 570,000 distinct CDR3 sequences, approximately 12% found once; its top ten account for less than 15%. The TCR comes from a man aged 50 to 59 who received an inactivated influenza vaccine. Source: PBMCs from blood, taken roughly 48 days after vaccination. This chain joins TRBV3-1 and TRBJ2-5; tentatively, D is TRBD1 (5 bases). The CDR3 DNA is TGTGCCAGCAGCCAAGCAGGGTCGGAAGAGACCCAGTACTTC. This gives the protein CASSQAGSEETQYF.